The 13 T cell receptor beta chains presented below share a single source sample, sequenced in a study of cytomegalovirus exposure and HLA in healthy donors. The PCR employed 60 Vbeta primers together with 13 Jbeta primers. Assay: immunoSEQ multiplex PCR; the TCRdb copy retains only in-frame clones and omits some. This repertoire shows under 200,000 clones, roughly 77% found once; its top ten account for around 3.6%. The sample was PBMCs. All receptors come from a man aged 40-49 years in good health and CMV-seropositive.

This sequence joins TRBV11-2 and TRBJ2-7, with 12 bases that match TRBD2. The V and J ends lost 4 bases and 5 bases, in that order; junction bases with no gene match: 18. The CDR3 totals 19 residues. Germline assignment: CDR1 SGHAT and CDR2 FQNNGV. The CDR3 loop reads CASSSRGWLAGGPTDEQYF. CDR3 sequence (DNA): TGTGCCAGCAGCTCCCGGGGGTGGCTAGCGGGAGGGCCCACGGACGAGCAGTACTTC.

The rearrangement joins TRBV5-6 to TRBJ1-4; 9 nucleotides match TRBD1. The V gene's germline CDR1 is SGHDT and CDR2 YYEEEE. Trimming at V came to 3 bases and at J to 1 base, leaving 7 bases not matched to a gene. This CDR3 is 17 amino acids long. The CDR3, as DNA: TGTGCCAGCAGCTCGTCCCTGACAGGGGGAACTAATGAAAAACTGTTTTTT. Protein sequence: CASSSSLTGGTNEKLFF.

CDR3 region: CASSEGVATSFF. The DNA for the CDR3 is TGTGCCAGCAGTGAAGGGGTAGCTACCTCTTTCTTT. V is TRBV2 and J is TRBJ1-1, with D unclear. Germline CDR1 reads SNHLY; CDR2 reads FYNNEI. The CDR3 consists of 12 residues. V was cut by 1 base and J by 12 bases, with 12 bases left in between.

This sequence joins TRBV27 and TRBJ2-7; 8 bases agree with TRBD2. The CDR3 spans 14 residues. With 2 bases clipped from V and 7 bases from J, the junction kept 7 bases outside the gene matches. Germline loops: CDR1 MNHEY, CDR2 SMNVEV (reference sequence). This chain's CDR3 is CASSLGPAGVEQYF. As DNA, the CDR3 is TGTGCCAGCAGTTTAGGTCCAGCGGGGGTGGAGCAGTACTTC.

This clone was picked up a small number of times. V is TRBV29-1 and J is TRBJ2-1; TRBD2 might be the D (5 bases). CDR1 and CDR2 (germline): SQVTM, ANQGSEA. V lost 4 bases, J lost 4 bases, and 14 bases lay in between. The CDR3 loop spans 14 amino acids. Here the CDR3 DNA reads TGCAGCGTTGGCCGGGGAGTTAGTTACAATGAGCAGTTCTTC. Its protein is CSVGRGVSYNEQFF.

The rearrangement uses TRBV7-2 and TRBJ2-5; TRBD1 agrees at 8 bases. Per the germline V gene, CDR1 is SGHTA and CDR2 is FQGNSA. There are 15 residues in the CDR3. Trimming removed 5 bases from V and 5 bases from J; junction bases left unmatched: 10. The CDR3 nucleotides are TGTGCCAGCAGCCCAACGACAGGGGTGTGGGAGACCCAGTACTTC. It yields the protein CASSPTTGVWETQYF.

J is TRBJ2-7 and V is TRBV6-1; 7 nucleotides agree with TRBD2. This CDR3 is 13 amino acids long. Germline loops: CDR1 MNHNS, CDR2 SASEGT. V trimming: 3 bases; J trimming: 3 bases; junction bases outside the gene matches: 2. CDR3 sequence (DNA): TGTGCCAGCAGTGAGGGGGGGGACTACGAGCAGTACTTC. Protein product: CASSEGGDYEQYF.

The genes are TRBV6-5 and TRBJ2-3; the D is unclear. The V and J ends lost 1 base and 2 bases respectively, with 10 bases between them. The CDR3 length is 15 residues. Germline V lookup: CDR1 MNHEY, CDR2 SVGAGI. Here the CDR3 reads CASSYFPTHTDTQYF. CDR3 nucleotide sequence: TGTGCCAGCAGTTACTTCCCTACCCACACAGATACGCAGTATTTT.

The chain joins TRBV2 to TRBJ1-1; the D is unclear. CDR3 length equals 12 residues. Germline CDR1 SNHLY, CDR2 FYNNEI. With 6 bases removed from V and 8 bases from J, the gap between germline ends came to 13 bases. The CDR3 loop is CASSATHGEAFF. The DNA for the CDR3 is TGTGCCAGCAGCGCAACTCACGGGGAAGCTTTCTTT.

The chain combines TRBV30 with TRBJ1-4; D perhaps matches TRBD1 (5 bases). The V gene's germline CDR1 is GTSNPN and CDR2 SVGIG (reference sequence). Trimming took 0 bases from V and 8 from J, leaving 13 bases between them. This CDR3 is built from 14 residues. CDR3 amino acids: CAWSVGGGGEKLFF. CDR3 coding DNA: TGTGCCTGGAGTGTCGGGGGAGGCGGGGAAAAACTGTTTTTT.

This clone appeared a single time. The CDR3 coding sequence is TGTGCCAGCAGCGGACAGGGGGAGGAGACCCAGTACTTC. Encoded protein: CASSGQGEETQYF. The rearrangement uses TRBV6-1 and TRBJ2-5; 10 bases align to TRBD1. There are 13 residues in the CDR3. Trimming removed 6 bases from V and 5 bases from J; junction bases left unmatched: 3. Per the germline V gene, CDR1 is MNHNS and CDR2 is SASEGT.

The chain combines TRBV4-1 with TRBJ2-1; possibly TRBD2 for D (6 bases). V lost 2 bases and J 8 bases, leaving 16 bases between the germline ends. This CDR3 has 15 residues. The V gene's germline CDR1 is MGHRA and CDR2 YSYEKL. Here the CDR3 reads CASSQIGLASDEQFF. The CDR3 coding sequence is TGCGCCAGCAGCCAAATTGGCCTAGCGTCCGATGAGCAGTTCTTC.

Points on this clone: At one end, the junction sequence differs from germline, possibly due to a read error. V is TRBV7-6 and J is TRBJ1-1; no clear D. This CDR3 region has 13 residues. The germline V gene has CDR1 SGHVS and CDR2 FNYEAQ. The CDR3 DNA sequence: TGTGCAAGCAGATTAGGCGTACGGACTGAAGCTTTCTTT. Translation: CASRLGVRTEAFF. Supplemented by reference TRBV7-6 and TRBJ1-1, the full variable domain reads GAGVSQSPRYKVTKRGQDVALRCDPISGHVSLYWYRQALGQGPEFLTYFNYEAQQDKSGLPNDRFSAERPEGSISTLTIQRTEQRDSAMYRCASRLGVRTEAFFGQGTRLTVV.